This T cell receptor (beta chain) was identified in a study of CD8 T cells in Susac syndrome. Regarding the study as a whole: It was acknowledged in the study that its TCR sequencing and HLA analysis involved a relatively small number of individuals.

Reverse transcription used roughly 0.45 to 1 ug RNA and random hexamers. TCRdb analysed the immunoSEQ multiplex PCR reads with MiXCR anew, one entry per CDR3 protein. The table has about 300,000 distinct CDR3 sequences, around 84% seen once. A word on this clonotype: Antigen: not known.

The patients who served as multiple sclerosis controls were treatment-naive and had stable or active relapsing-remitting disease that fulfilled the revised McDonald criteria. FACS enriched CD8+ TEMRA cells, while bulk CD8+ and CD4+ were negatively isolated. Sequencing was done on a sample of CD8+ T cells from PBMCs. The sequence was obtained from a human donor with multiple sclerosis.

Written as DNA, the CDR3 is TGCAGTGCTGAGCGGGAGGTTACCTACAATGAGCAGTTCTTC. Protein sequence: CSAEREVTYNEQFF. The chain recombines TRBV20-1 with TRBJ2-1; 9 positions match TRBD2. The CDR3 covers 14 residues. Germline V CDR1 and CDR2: DFQATT, SNEGSKA (reference sequence). Trimming removed 5 bases from V and 2 bases from J; junction bases left unmatched: 4.